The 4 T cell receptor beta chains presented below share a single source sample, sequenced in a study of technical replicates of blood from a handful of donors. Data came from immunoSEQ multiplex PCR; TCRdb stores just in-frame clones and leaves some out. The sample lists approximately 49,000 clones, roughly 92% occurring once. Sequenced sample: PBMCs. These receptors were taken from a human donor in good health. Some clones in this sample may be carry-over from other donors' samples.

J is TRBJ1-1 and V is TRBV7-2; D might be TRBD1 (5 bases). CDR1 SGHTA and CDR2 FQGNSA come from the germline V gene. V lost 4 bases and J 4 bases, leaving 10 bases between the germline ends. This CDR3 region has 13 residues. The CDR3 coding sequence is TGTGCCAGCAGCTCCCACCAGGGCACTGAAGCTTTCTTT. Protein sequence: CASSSHQGTEAFF.

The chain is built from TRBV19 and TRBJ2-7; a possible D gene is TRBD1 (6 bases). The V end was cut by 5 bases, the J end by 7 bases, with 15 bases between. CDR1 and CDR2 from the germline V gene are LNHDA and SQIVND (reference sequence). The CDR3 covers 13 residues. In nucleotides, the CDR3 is TGTGCCAGTAGTTATTCCAGGGGAGAAGAGCAGTACTTC. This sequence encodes CASSYSRGEEQYF.

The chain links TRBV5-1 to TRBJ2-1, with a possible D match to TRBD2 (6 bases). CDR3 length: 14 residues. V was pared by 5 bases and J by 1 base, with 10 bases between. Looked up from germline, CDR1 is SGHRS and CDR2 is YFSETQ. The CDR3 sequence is CASRRDSSYNEQFF. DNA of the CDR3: TGCGCCAGCAGACGGGACTCTTCCTACAATGAGCAGTTCTTC.

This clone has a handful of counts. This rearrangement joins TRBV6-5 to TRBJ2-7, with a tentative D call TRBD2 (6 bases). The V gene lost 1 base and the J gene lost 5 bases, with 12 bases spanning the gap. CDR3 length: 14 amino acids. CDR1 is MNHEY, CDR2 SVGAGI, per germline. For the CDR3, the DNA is TGTGCCAGCAGTTACTTTAGGGGAGGAAACGAGCAGTACTTC. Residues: CASSYFRGGNEQYF.